The following is a TCR beta chain sequence with its context. A J-beta primer mix and a sample-barcoded 5' primer were used in a second PCR of about 6 to 12 cycles. TCRdb re-called the 5' RACE reads with MiXCR, one entry per CDR3 protein. Among some 940,000 distinct CDR3 sequences, about 28% were seen once, and the ten largest hold 10%. The sample is drawn from a study of blood T cells in healthy people across ages. Germline CDR1 is MNHEY and CDR2 is SMNVEV (reference sequence). The CDR3 runs 15 residues. J was trimmed by 1 base and V by 6 bases; bases with no gene match: 6. Another study also made use of these data, one on T cells of mothers and their children.

The specimen sequenced was blood. This chain connects TRBV27 to TRBJ1-3, with TRBD1 matching 7 bases. The sequence was collected from a woman between 35 and 50 years old in good health. The CDR3 DNA reads as TGTGCCAGCAGACTCACAGGGGCTTCTGGAAACACCATATATTTT. Translated, it gives CASRLTGASGNTIYF.